What follows describes a single T cell receptor (beta chain). Participants reported their clinical history, and cohort assignment relied on those reports. For recovered donors of Cohort 3, there were two negative PCRs, clearance, or symptom resolution. The data were obtained in a study of blood T cell repertoires in COVID-19. Study at large: Samples taken during acute and convalescent COVID-19 were collected in the United States, Italy and Spain.

Trimming stripped 10 bases from V and 5 bases from J, with 14 bases between. Germline loops: CDR1 LNHDA, CDR2 SQIVND (reference sequence). The CDR3 length is 12 residues. In the study's own analysis: Amplification of reference gene primers was used by the study to estimate nucleated cell counts. Generated by immunoSEQ multiplex PCR, the TCRdb table keeps only in-frame clones and is missing some. V, J and clone size are those of that table, while D and trimming were read from the DNA. The sample holds 330,000 or so clones, more than 75% seen once. Sequenced: PBMCs or T cells enriched from blood (not recorded which). This chain uses TRBV19 with TRBJ1-1, with D possibly matching TRBD1 (6 bases). The source of this sequence is a woman under 40 who had recovered from COVID-19. This chain's CDR3 is CATEGEGTEAFF. The CDR3 DNA sequence: TGTGCCACCGAGGGGGAAGGAACTGAAGCTTTCTTT.